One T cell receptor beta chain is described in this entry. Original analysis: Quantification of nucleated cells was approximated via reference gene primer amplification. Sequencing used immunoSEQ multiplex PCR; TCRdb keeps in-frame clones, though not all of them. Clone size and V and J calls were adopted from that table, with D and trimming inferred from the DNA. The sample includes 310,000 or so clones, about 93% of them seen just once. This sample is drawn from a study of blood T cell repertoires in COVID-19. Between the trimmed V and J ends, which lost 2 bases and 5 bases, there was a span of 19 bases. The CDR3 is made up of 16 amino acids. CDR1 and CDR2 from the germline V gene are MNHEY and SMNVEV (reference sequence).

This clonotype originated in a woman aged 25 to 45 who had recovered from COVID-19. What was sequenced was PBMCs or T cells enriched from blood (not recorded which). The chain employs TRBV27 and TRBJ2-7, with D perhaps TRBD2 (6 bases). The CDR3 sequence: CASSLEVGGALNEQYF. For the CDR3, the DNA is TGTGCCAGCAGTTTAGAGGTTGGAGGGGCTCTCAACGAGCAGTACTTC.